The present TCR beta chain was sequenced within a study of blood T cell repertoires in COVID-19. Germline CDR1 and CDR2: KGHSH and LQKENI. Trimming at V came to 1 base and at J to 7 bases, leaving 3 bases not matched to a gene. This CDR3 spans 13 amino acids. Assay: immunoSEQ multiplex PCR; the TCRdb copy retains only in-frame clones and omits some. The repertoire holds hundreds of thousands of clones, with roughly 86% as singletons. Material: PBMCs or T cells enriched from blood (not recorded which). The V and J genes are TRBV18 and TRBJ1-2, with 7 bases fitting TRBD1. This TCR came from a man aged 40-49 years in a cohort exposed to, infected with or recovered from COVID-19 (not recorded which). In DNA form, the CDR3 reads TGTGCCAGCTCACCACGGGACAGTACTGGCTACACCTTC. It encodes CASSPRDSTGYTF.